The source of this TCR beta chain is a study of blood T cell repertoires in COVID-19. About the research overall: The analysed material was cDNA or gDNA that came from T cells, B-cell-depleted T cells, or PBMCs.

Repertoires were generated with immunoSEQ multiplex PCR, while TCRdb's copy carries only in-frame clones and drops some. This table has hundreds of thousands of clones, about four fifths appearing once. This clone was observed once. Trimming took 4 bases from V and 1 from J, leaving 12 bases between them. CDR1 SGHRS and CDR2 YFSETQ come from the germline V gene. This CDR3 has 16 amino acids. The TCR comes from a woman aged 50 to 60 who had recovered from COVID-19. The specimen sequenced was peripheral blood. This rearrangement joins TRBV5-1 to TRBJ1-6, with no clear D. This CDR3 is CASSPTALSYNSPLHF. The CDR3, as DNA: TGCGCCAGCAGCCCCACAGCCCTTTCCTATAATTCACCCCTCCACTTT.